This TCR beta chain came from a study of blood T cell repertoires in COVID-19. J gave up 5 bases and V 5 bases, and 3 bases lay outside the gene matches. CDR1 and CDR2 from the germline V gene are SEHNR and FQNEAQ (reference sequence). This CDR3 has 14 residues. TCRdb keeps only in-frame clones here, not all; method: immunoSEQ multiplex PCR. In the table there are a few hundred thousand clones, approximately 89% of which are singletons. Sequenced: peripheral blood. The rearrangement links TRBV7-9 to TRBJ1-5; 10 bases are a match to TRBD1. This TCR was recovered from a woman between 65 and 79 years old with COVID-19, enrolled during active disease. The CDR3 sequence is CASSQDRGDQPQHF. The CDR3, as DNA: TGTGCCAGCAGCCAGGACAGGGGGGATCAGCCCCAGCATTTT.